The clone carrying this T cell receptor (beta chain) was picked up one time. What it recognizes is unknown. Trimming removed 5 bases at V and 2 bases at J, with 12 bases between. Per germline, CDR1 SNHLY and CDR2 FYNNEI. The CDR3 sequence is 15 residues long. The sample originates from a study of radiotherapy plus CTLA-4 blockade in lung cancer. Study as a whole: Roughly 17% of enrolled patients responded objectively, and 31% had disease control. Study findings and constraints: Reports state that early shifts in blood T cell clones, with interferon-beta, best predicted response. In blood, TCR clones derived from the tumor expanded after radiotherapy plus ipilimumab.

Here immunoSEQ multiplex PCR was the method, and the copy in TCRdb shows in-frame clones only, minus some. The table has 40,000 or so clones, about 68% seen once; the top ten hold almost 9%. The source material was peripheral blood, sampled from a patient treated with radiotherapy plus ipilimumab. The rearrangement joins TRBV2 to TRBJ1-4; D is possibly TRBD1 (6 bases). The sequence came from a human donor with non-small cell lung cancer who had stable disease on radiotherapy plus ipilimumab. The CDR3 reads CASSYDRTTNEKLFF. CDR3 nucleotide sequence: TGTGCCAGCAGTTACGACAGGACGACTAATGAAAAACTGTTTTTT.